A selection of T cell receptor beta chains follows, all from one sample in a study of cytomegalovirus exposure and HLA in healthy donors. The data were produced by immunoSEQ multiplex PCR, yet TCRdb's version contains in-frame clones alone and is incomplete. The sample has 120,000 to 150,000 clones, around 66% seen once. Sample: PBMCs. Receptor source: a woman between 55 and 75 years old in good health and CMV-seronegative. CDR3s include the opening cysteine and the closing phenylalanine or tryptophan. D genes are given only for firm matches. The size of a clone is reported for some rows only, either as once, few or many, or as a class for expanded clones.

D,J,V,size,DNA,CDR3
-,TRBJ1-5,TRBV19,-,TGTGCCAGTAATGAGGGCTTAGGTCAGCCCCAGCATTTT,CASNEGLGQPQHF
TRBD2,TRBJ2-5,TRBV7-2,few,TGTGCCAGCAGCTTAGCTCCCCCCTCGGCGGGAGGATCCCAAGAGACCCAGTACTTC,CASSLAPPSAGGSQETQYF
TRBD2,TRBJ2-5,TRBV5-1,many,TGCGCCAGCAGTTCTAATGGCGGGGGAGGGGAGACCCAGTACTTC,CASSSNGGGGETQYF
-,TRBJ2-2,TRBV7-2,-,TGTGCCAGCAGCTCGGCCAGGTTCGGGGAGCTGTTTTTT,CASSSARFGELFF
TRBD1,TRBJ1-1,TRBV9,-,TGTGCCAGCAGTCCCCGACAGGGCTCAAACACTGAAGCTTTCTTT,CASSPRQGSNTEAFF
-,TRBJ2-7,TRBV6-6,-,TGTGCCAGCAGTTACTCGGAGCAAGTCGGCGAGCAGTACTTC,CASSYSEQVGEQYF
TRBD1,TRBJ1-6,TRBV7-8,-,TGTGCCAGCAGCTTAGCGCGGACAGGGTTTTATAATTCACCCCTCCACTTT,CASSLARTGFYNSPLHF
-,TRBJ1-5,TRBV28,few,TGTGCCACGGGGGGAAGGGGCAATCAGCCCCAGCATTTT,CATGGRGNQPQHF
TRBD1,TRBJ2-7,TRBV7-9,once,TGTGCCAGCAGCACTTTATTACGAGGACAGGGATACGAGCAGTACTTC,CASSTLLRGQGYEQYF
TRBD2,TRBJ2-1,TRBV6-1,few,TGTGCCAGCAGGTGGGCTAGCGGCGACAATGAGCAGTTCTTC,CASRWASGDNEQFF
TRBD2,TRBJ2-7,TRBV4-3,-,TGCGCCAGCAGCCTAGGACTAGCGGGAGTATACGAGCAGTACTTC,CASSLGLAGVYEQYF
-,TRBJ2-7,TRBV19,-,TGTGCCAGTAGTATAGGGGACACCGGCCTCGAGCAGTACTTC,CASSIGDTGLEQYF
TRBD1,TRBJ2-7,TRBV6-1,-,TGTGCCAGCAGGCACAGGGGGGACTCCTACGAGCAGTACTTC,CASRHRGDSYEQYF
TRBD1,TRBJ2-7,TRBV7-2,-,TGTGCCAGCAGCTTACTCGAGGGACAGGGCTACGAGCAGTACTTC,CASSLLEGQGYEQYF
-,TRBJ2-2,TRBV9,-,TGTGCCAGCAGCCATGGACTTAGCGGGGAGCTGTTTTTT,CASSHGLSGELFF
-,TRBJ2-3,TRBV29-1,-,TGCAGCGTTGACAGAAACACAGATACGCAGTATTTT,CSVDRNTDTQYF
-,TRBJ1-5,TRBV6-1,few,TGTGCCAGCAGTGAACCCTCGGGACTGAGGAGCAATCAGCCCCAGCATTTT,CASSEPSGLRSNQPQHF
TRBD2,TRBJ2-7,TRBV28,once,TGTGCCAGCAGTTTTTTACCCGAACTAGCGGGTACCTACGAGCAGTACTTC,CASSFLPELAGTYEQYF
TRBD1,TRBJ1-2,TRBV9,-,TGTGCCAGCAGCCGTGCCGAACGACAGGGATCCCGCTATGGCTACACCTTC,CASSRAERQGSRYGYTF
-,TRBJ1-4,TRBV11-2,few,TGTGCCAGCAGCTTACGGGCCCGGGGGGGATTTCGGGAAAAACTGTTTTTT,CASSLRARGGFREKLFF
-,TRBJ1-2,TRBV27,-,TGTGCCAGCAGTTCCCGGGGGGGGTATGGCTACACCTTC,CASSSRGGYGYTF
TRBD2,TRBJ2-3,TRBV19,-,TGTGCCAGTACCAAGCAGTCTGGACTAGCGACAGATACGCAGTATTTT,CASTKQSGLATDTQYF
TRBD1,TRBJ1-6,TRBV12-5,-,TGTGCTAGTGGAACAGGGGCCTGGAATTCACCCCTCCACTTT,CASGTGAWNSPLHF
-,TRBJ2-1,TRBV29-1,-,TGCAGCGTTAAGCCCCGTGGGCCTGTTGAGCAGTTCTTC,CSVKPRGPVEQFF
TRBD2,TRBJ2-3,TRBV7-6,-,TGTGCCAGCAGCTTAGGACTAGCGGGTGCTACAGATACGCAGTATTTT,CASSLGLAGATDTQYF
TRBD2,TRBJ2-3,TRBV5-4,-,TGTGCCAGCAGCTTGGCCCCTAGCGGGAGGGTAGATACGCAGTATTTT,CASSLAPSGRVDTQYF
TRBD1,TRBJ1-1,TRBV7-3,-,TGTGCCAGCAGCTCTGGACAGGGGAACACTGAAGCTTTCTTT,CASSSGQGNTEAFF
-,TRBJ1-5,TRBV2,-,TGTGCCAGCAGTGGAATGGGCCAGATTAGCAATCAGCCCCAGCATTTT,CASSGMGQISNQPQHF
-,TRBJ2-7,TRBV5-1,-,TGCGCCAGCAGCCGGCGGGACAGTACCTACGAGCAGTACTTC,CASSRRDSTYEQYF
-,TRBJ2-3,TRBV29-1,once,TGCAGCGTCCCTCAGTCCCCTTCGGGGATAAGGACAGATACGCAGTATTTT,CSVPQSPSGIRTDTQYF
-,TRBJ2-5,TRBV5-4,-,TGTGCCAGCAGCACTGGACAGTTCCAAGAGACCCAGTACTTC,CASSTGQFQETQYF
TRBD2,TRBJ2-1,TRBV7-2,-,TGTGCCAGCAGCTTAGAGAGGCTAGCGGGGAACAATGAGCAGTTCTTC,CASSLERLAGNNEQFF
-,TRBJ1-5,TRBV27,-,TGTGCCAGCAGGCCCCTCTCGGGGGGGCTTCAGCCCCAGCATTTT,CASRPLSGGLQPQHF
TRBD1,TRBJ1-2,TRBV6-5,-,TGTGCCAGCAGTTCAACAGGGGGTCAGGGCTACACCTTC,CASSSTGGQGYTF
-,TRBJ1-1,TRBV4-2,-,TGTGCCAGCAGCCAAGTTAGGGGGAACACTGAAGCTTTCTTT,CASSQVRGNTEAFF
-,TRBJ2-5,TRBV7-9,-,TGTTCCAGCAGCCCCCAGGCGGAGACCCAGTACTTC,CSSSPQAETQYF
TRBD1,TRBJ1-3,TRBV7-2,few,TGTGCCAGCAGCTTAGAAGCCAGGGGGTCCTCTGGAAACACCATATATTTT,CASSLEARGSSGNTIYF
-,TRBJ1-1,TRBV27,few,TGTGCCAGCAGTTTATCGGCAGGGGCCATGAACACTGAAGCTTTCTTT,CASSLSAGAMNTEAFF
-,TRBJ1-1,TRBV19,-,TGTGCCAGTAGTAGAGGGGGAGCCACTGAAGCTTTCTTT,CASSRGGATEAFF
-,TRBJ1-2,TRBV10-3,few,TGTGCCATCAGTGAGGAACAGGGAAACTATGGCTACACCTTC,CAISEEQGNYGYTF
-,TRBJ1-1,TRBV19,-,TGTGCCAGTAGTATTGGGGGGGCCTCCTTCAACACTGAAGCTTTCTTT,CASSIGGASFNTEAFF
TRBD1,TRBJ1-1,TRBV5-1,-,TGCGCCAGCAGCTTGGCGGGACAGGGAGGCACTGAAGCTTTCTTT,CASSLAGQGGTEAFF
-,TRBJ2-5,TRBV21-1,-,TGTGCCAGCAGCAAAGAGAGAGGAGACCAAGAGACCCAGTACTTC,CASSKERGDQETQYF
-,TRBJ2-3,TRBV10-1,few,TGCGCCAGCAGTGAAGAAGCCCTGATCACAGATACGCAGTATTTT,CASSEEALITDTQYF
-,TRBJ1-2,TRBV19,-,TGTGCCAGTAGGTCTCTCGACAGTGGCTATGGCTACACCTTC,CASRSLDSGYGYTF
TRBD1,TRBJ2-7,TRBV6-5,few,TGTGCCAGCAGTATGGACAGGGGAAAACGCTACGAGCAGTACTTC,CASSMDRGKRYEQYF
TRBD1,TRBJ1-2,TRBV29-1,-,TGCAGCGCCGCTAGGACAGGGGCCAACTATGGCTACACCTTC,CSAARTGANYGYTF
-,TRBJ2-2,TRBV9,-,TGTGCCAGCACCTTTGCGGGCAACGGGGAGCTGTTTTTT,CASTFAGNGELFF
-,TRBJ1-2,TRBV6-6,-,TGTGCCAGCAGTTTACCGGCCCAGGGGAGCGGCTACACCTTC,CASSLPAQGSGYTF
TRBD1,TRBJ1-1,TRBV25-1,-,TGTGCCAGCAGCGGAGGGGGACAGGAAGCTTTCTTT,CASSGGGQEAFF
TRBD2,TRBJ2-7,TRBV7-6,few,TGTGCCAGCAGCCGACTAGCGGGATCGGGGGAGCAGTACTTC,CASSRLAGSGEQYF
TRBD1,TRBJ2-7,TRBV4-1,many,TGCGCCAGCAGCCCGTTCAAATCAGGGGGCTCGACCAACGAGCAGTACTTC,CASSPFKSGGSTNEQYF
-,TRBJ2-7,TRBV2,-,TGTGCCAGCAGTGAAGCGTCTCGCGAGCAGTACTTC,CASSEASREQYF
TRBD2,TRBJ2-5,TRBV7-2,-,TGTGCCAGCAGCTATGGGGCGGGAGTGGAGACCCAGTACTTC,CASSYGAGVETQYF
TRBD2,TRBJ2-2,TRBV5-1,-,TGCGCCAGCAGCTCGGGACTAGCGGGGAGGGGAGGATACACCGGGGAGCTGTTTTTT,CASSSGLAGRGGYTGELFF
TRBD1,TRBJ2-1,TRBV11-1,few,TGTGCCAGCAGCCCGTACCCTGACAGGGGTGAGCAGTTCTTC,CASSPYPDRGEQFF
TRBD2,TRBJ2-1,TRBV9,-,TGTGCCAGCAGCCCACACACTAGCGGGAGCTACAATGAGCAGTTCTTC,CASSPHTSGSYNEQFF